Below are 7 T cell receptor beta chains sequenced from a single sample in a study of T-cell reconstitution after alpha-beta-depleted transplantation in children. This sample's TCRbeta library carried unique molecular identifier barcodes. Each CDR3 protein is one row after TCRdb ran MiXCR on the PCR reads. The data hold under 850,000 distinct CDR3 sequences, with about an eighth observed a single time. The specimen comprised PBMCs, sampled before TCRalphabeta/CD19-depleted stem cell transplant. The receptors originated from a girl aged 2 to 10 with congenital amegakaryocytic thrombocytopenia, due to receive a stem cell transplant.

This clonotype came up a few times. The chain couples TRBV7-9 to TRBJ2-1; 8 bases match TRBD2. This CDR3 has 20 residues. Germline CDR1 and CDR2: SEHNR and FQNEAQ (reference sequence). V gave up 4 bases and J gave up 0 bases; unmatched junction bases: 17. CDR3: CASSSVGRTTSVNSYNEQFF. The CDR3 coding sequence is TGTGCCAGCAGCTCCGTAGGAAGGACGACTAGCGTGAACTCCTACAATGAGCAGTTCTTC.

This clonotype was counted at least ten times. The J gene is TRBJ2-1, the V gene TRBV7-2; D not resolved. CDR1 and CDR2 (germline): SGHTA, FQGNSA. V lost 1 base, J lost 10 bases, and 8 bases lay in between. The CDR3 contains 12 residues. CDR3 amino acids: CASSLVLEEQFF. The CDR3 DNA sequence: TGTGCCAGCAGCTTAGTCCTCGAAGAGCAGTTCTTC.

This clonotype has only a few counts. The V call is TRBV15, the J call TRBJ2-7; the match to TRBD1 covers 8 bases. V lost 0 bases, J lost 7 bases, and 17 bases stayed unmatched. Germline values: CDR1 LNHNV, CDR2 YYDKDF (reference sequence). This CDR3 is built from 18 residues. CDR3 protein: CATSRDRVLGQALSEQYF. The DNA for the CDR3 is TGTGCCACCAGCAGAGATCGTGTGTTGGGACAGGCCCTATCGGAGCAGTACTTC.

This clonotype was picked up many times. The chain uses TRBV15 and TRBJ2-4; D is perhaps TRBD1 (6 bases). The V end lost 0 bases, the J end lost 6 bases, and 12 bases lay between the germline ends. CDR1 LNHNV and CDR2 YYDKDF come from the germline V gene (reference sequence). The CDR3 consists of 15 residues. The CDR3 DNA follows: TGTGCCACCAGCAGAGATTCGGCAGGGGCAAACATTCAGTACTTC. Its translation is CATSRDSAGANIQYF.

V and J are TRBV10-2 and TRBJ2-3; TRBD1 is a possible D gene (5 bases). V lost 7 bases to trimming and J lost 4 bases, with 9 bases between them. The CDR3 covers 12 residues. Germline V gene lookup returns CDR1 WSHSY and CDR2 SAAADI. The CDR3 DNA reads TGCGCCAGCACCCAGGGCCCAGATACGCAGTATTTT. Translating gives CASTQGPDTQYF.

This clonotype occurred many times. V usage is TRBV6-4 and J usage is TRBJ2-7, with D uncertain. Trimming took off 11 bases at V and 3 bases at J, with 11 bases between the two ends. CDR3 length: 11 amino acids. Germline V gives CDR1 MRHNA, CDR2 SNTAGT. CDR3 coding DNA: TGTGCCCCACCTGACGTCTACGAGCAGTACTTC. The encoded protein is CAPPDVYEQYF.

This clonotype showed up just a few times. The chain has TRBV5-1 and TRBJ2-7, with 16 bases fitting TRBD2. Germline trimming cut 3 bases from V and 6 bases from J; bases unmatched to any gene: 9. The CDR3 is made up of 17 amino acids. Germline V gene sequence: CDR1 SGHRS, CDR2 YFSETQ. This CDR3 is CASSSSGTSGRGFEQYF. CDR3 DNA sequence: TGCGCCAGCAGCTCCTCCGGGACTAGCGGGAGGGGCTTCGAGCAGTACTTC.